Listed below are T cell receptor beta chains from one sample, sequenced in a study of patients and donors after allogeneic stem cell transplantation. TCRdb fed the RT-PCR reads into MiXCR, producing one record per CDR3 protein. Altogether under 200,000 distinct CDR3 sequences are present, 30% being singletons, with the ten largest covering 3.2%. What was sequenced was blood, either unsorted or a sorted T cell fraction (not recorded which). The receptors shown here come from a human donor who was either an allogeneic HSCT recipient or a stem cell or donor lymphocyte infusion donor (not recorded which). It is not recorded whose cells these are; they may come from a transplant donor. Each CDR3 is given with its conserved first and last residue. A D gene is named only where the DNA matches it firmly. A row's size may be missing; if present it is once, few, many or a size class.

d_gene,abundance,v_gene,len,j_gene,CDR3aa,CDR3nt
TRBD2,NA,TRBV6-5,16,TRBJ2-7,CASSFLSSGSGYEQYF,TGTGCCAGCAGTTTCCTATCTAGCGGGAGTGGGTACGAGCAGTACTTC
TRBD1,few,TRBV4-1,18,TRBJ1-2,CASSQDPWDRGRVYGYTF,TGCGCCAGCAGCCAAGATCCGTGGGACAGGGGGCGCGTCTATGGCTACACCTTC
TRBD1,NA,TRBV5-1,18,TRBJ2-3,CASSPPTRDRVPTDTQYF,TGCGCCAGCAGCCCACCAACGCGGGACAGGGTTCCAACGGATACGCAGTATTTT
NA,many,TRBV7-2,14,TRBJ1-2,CASSLEASFRGYTF,TGTGCCAGCAGCTTAGAGGCCAGCTTTCGTGGCTACACCTTC
NA,NA,TRBV5-6,12,TRBJ1-1,CASSKGGTEAFF,TGTGCCAGCAGCAAAGGGGGCACTGAAGCTTTCTTT
NA,NA,TRBV27,15,TRBJ2-4,CASSSLHGREDIQYF,TGTGCCAGCAGTTCCCTCCACGGTCGTGAGGACATTCAGTACTTC
NA,few,TRBV7-9,15,TRBJ1-2,CASSLVSYGVEGYTF,TGTGCCAGCAGCTTAGTTTCGTATGGGGTAGAGGGCTACACCTTC
NA,NA,TRBV4-2,16,TRBJ2-1,CASSQTGTWGGDEQFF,TGTGCCAGCAGCCAAACCGGGACCTGGGGAGGTGATGAGCAGTTCTTC
NA,NA,TRBV12-3/TRBV12-4,13,TRBJ2-1,CASLRDPYNEQFF,TGTGCCAGCTTACGGGACCCCTACAATGAGCAGTTCTTC
TRBD1,NA,TRBV2,14,TRBJ2-5,CASRPTGRQETQYF,TGTGCCAGCAGACCGACAGGGCGGCAAGAGACCCAGTACTTC
TRBD1,NA,TRBV6-5,18,TRBJ2-1,CASSYRSGGGPTGYEQFF,TGTGCCAGCAGTTACCGATCAGGGGGCGGCCCAACAGGCTATGAGCAGTTCTTC
NA,few,TRBV4-2,18,TRBJ2-3,CASSQDEIGLATADTQYF,TGTGCCAGCAGCCAAGATGAGATAGGGCTAGCGACGGCAGATACGCAGTATTTT